Following are 5 T cell receptor beta chains from one sample sequenced in a study of CD8 T cells in ankylosing spondylitis. TCRdb reprocessed the 5' RACE reads with MiXCR, giving one entry per CDR3 protein. This repertoire shows about 140,000 distinct CDR3 sequences, around a third found once; its top ten account for 6%. Sequencing was performed on synovial fluid, either unsorted or a sorted T cell fraction (not recorded which). These receptors were obtained from a male donor with ankylosing spondylitis.

The chain is built from TRBV6-1 and TRBJ1-5, with D unresolved. Germline lookup yields CDR1 MNHNS and CDR2 SASEGT. With 7 bases removed from V and 7 bases from J, the gap between germline ends came to 14 bases. CDR3 size: 13 residues. The CDR3 DNA sequence: TGTGCCAGCATAGGGCTCTTGAGGCAGCCCCAGCATTTT. Translation gives CASIGLLRQPQHF.

The chain employs TRBV3-1 and TRBJ2-3; 7 nucleotides match TRBD2. The CDR3 is 16 amino acids. V shed 3 bases and J 2 bases; nucleotides not matched to a gene: 8. Germline V gives CDR1 LGHDT, CDR2 YNNKEL (reference sequence). The CDR3 DNA is TGTGCCAGCAGCCAGGAAGTGGGGGGGACCACAGATACGCAGTATTTT. It yields the protein CASSQEVGGTTDTQYF.

This clonotype has ten or more counts. The V call is TRBV5-1, the J call TRBJ2-1; 12 nucleotides line up with TRBD2. Per germline, CDR1 SGHRS and CDR2 YFSETQ. V was clipped by 3 bases and J by 8 bases; unmatched bases: 9. CDR3 size: 16 residues. CDR3 protein: CASSSLTSGGNDEQFF. The DNA of the CDR3 is TGCGCCAGCAGCTCCCTTACTAGCGGGGGGAATGATGAGCAGTTCTTC.

At least ten counts were recorded for this clonotype. The chain links TRBV6-1 to TRBJ1-1; D is possibly TRBD1 (6 bases). This CDR3 is built from 15 residues. V was shortened by 6 bases and J by 0 bases, with 14 bases between the two germline ends. From germline, CDR1 is MNHNS and CDR2 SASEGT. The CDR3 coding sequence is TGTGCCAGCAGAGCCCCGACAGGAGTGAACACTGAAGCTTTCTTT. This sequence encodes CASRAPTGVNTEAFF.

In its sample, this clonotype was seen many times. The V call is TRBV4-1, the J call TRBJ2-1; TRBD2 might be the D (7 bases). The CDR3 has 16 amino acids. V lost 0 bases and J 7 bases, leaving 16 bases between the germline ends. Germline lookup yields CDR1 MGHRA and CDR2 YSYEKL. DNA for the CDR3: TGCGCCAGCAGCCAAGAATCGAGGGGGGGTTTGAATGAGCAGTTCTTC. Translated: CASSQESRGGLNEQFF.